Shown below are 24 T cell receptor beta chains from a single sample sequenced in a study of CD8+CD57+ T cells in acquired aplastic anemia. Selection for sequencing was limited to patients who had shown CD8+CD57+ cell expansion by flow cytometry. It was genomic DNA that served as the template for profiling TCR beta VDJ and CDR3. MiXCR, run by TCRdb on the reads, gives a single entry per CDR3 protein. The sample consists of some 150,000 distinct CDR3 sequences, approximately 52% of them appearing once. Material for sequencing was sorted CD4+, CD8+, or CD8+CD57+ T cells (not recorded which) from PBMCs. The origin of the receptors is a human donor with aplastic anemia.

This clonotype occurred many times. This rearrangement joins TRBV5-4 to TRBJ1-6, with TRBD1 matching 8 bases. This CDR3 is 18 amino acids long. V gave up 2 bases and J gave up 11 bases; unmatched junction bases: 18. Per the germline V gene, CDR1 is SGHNT and CDR2 is YYREEE (reference sequence). The CDR3 coding sequence is TGTGCCAGCAGCTTACGTGACCGACAGGGGCGCGTAAATCCACCCCTCCACTTT. Its protein product is CASSLRDRQGRVNPPLHF.

This clonotype has only one observation. The chain has TRBV2 and TRBJ2-2, with D tentatively TRBD2 (5 bases). Germline V gives CDR1 SNHLY, CDR2 FYNNEI. The CDR3 is 15 amino acids. Trimming stripped 4 bases from V and 5 bases from J, with 14 bases between. DNA of the CDR3: TGTGCCAGCAGTGCAGCCCCAGGAGGAACCGGGGAGCTGTTTTTT. This codes for CASSAAPGGTGELFF.

This clonotype was recorded many times. The genes are TRBV20-1 and TRBJ2-7; TRBD1 matches at 11 bases. Trimming removed 5 bases from V and 3 bases from J; junction bases left unmatched: 3. Germline CDR1 and CDR2: DFQATT and SNEGSKA (reference sequence). This CDR3 has 13 amino acids. The CDR3 loop reads CSARGTGGYEQYF. Here the CDR3 DNA reads TGCAGTGCTCGAGGGACAGGGGGCTACGAGCAGTACTTC.

In its sample, this clonotype was seen a few times. The chain recombines TRBV5-1 with TRBJ1-4; 9 bases map to TRBD1. The CDR3 runs 15 residues. J lost 6 bases, V lost 2 bases, and 5 bases had no gene match. Germline V lookup: CDR1 SGHRS, CDR2 YFSETQ. The CDR3 loop reads CASSLEGQGDEKLFF. CDR3 nucleotides: TGCGCCAGCAGCTTAGAGGGACAGGGCGATGAAAAACTGTTTTTT. Variable domain in full (rest from reference TRBV5-1 and TRBJ1-4): KAGVTQTPRYLIKTRGQQVTLSCSPISGHRSVSWYQQTPGQGLQFLFEYFSETQRNKGNFPGRFSGRQFSNSRSEMNVSTLELGDSALYLCASSLEGQGDEKLFFGSGTQLSVL.

This chain connects TRBV19 to TRBJ1-1; TRBD1 matches at 8 bases. Unmatched junction bases numbered 6, after V lost 3 bases and J lost 6 bases. Germline V CDR1 and CDR2: LNHDA, SQIVND (reference sequence). The CDR3 contains 14 residues. This CDR3 is CASSITGGMAEAFF. The CDR3, as DNA: TGTGCCAGTAGTATTACAGGGGGGATGGCTGAAGCTTTCTTT.

This chain joins TRBV7-9 and TRBJ2-7, with D tentatively TRBD1 or TRBD2 (6 bases each). This CDR3 is built from 15 residues. In germline, CDR1 is SEHNR, CDR2 FQNEAQ (reference sequence). With 3 bases removed from V and 4 bases from J, the gap between germline ends came to 16 bases. This CDR3 is CASSFGWGAGYEQYF. In DNA form, the CDR3 reads TGTGCCAGCAGCTTTGGCTGGGGGGCGGGTTACGAGCAGTACTTC.

J is TRBJ1-6 and V is TRBV5-1; 8 positions match TRBD1. Per germline, CDR1 SGHRS and CDR2 YFSETQ. J gave up 6 bases and V 4 bases, and 12 bases lay outside the gene matches. The CDR3 is 17 residues long. The CDR3 is CASSDGQGGFGNSPLHF. CDR3 bases: TGCGCCAGCAGCGATGGACAGGGTGGATTTGGTAATTCACCCCTCCACTTT. Complete variable domain (other parts from reference TRBV5-1 and TRBJ1-6): KAGVTQTPRYLIKTRGQQVTLSCSPISGHRSVSWYQQTPGQGLQFLFEYFSETQRNKGNFPGRFSGRQFSNSRSEMNVSTLELGDSALYLCASSDGQGGFGNSPLHFGNGTRLTVT.

The chain links TRBV12-3 or TRBV12-4 to TRBJ2-5; 13 positions match TRBD2. Trimming at V came to 6 bases and at J to 5 bases, leaving 9 bases not matched to a gene. The length of the CDR3 is 16 residues. The CDR3 protein is CASRGGLAGRGETQYF. The CDR3 DNA reads as TGTGCCAGCAGAGGGGGACTAGCGGGGCGGGGGGAGACCCAGTACTTC.

This clonotype was observed a few times. The J gene is TRBJ2-3, the V gene TRBV24-1; D not resolved. Deletions cut 0 bases from V and 6 bases from J, with 6 bases between. Germline V CDR1 and CDR2: KGHDR, SFDVKD. CDR3 length: 13 amino acids. The CDR3 DNA follows: TGTGCCACCAGTGATTTGCTACCGGATACGCAGTATTTT. This translates into CATSDLLPDTQYF.

This clonotype came up many times. V usage is TRBV7-2 and J usage is TRBJ2-7; 10 positions agree with TRBD1. Germline CDR1 SGHTA, CDR2 FQGNSA. Germline trimming cut 1 base from V and 6 bases from J; bases unmatched to any gene: 6. This CDR3 contains 15 residues. CDR3 nucleotides: TGTGCCAGCAGCTTAGAGGCGACAGGGGGCCGCGAGCAGTACTTC. Translated: CASSLEATGGREQYF.

This clonotype has at least ten counts. This chain joins TRBV6-5 and TRBJ1-2; D is possibly TRBD1 (5 bases). This CDR3 has 15 amino acids. Trimming pared 2 bases from V and 0 bases from J, leaving 10 bases between. Germline lookup yields CDR1 MNHEY and CDR2 SVGAGI. The CDR3 DNA follows: TGTGCCAGCAGTTACGCTGCAGGGACTAACTATGGCTACACCTTC. Amino acids: CASSYAAGTNYGYTF.

This clonotype was counted only a few times. The chain has TRBV5-1 and TRBJ2-5; D is perhaps TRBD1 (6 bases). Germline loops: CDR1 SGHRS, CDR2 YFSETQ. V was trimmed by 1 base and J by 2 bases, leaving 12 bases between them. The CDR3 consists of 15 residues. CDR3 coding DNA: TGCGCCAGCAGCTTGCAGGGGCGCAGGCAAGAGACCCAGTACTTC. Translating gives CASSLQGRRQETQYF.

The rearrangement links TRBV19 to TRBJ2-1; 8 bases map to TRBD2. The V gene's germline CDR1 is LNHDA and CDR2 SQIVND (reference sequence). V shed 3 bases, J shed 5 bases, and the junction held 6 bases outside the gene matches. The CDR3 extends over 15 amino acids. The CDR3 sequence is CASSIGAGGNNEQFF. CDR3 DNA sequence: TGTGCCAGTAGTATTGGGGCGGGAGGTAACAATGAGCAGTTCTTC. The entire variable domain, with the rest obtained from reference TRBV19 and TRBJ2-1, is as follows: DGGITQSPKYLFRKEGQNVTLSCEQNLNHDAMYWYRQDPGQGLRLIYYSQIVNDFQKGDIAEGYSVSREKKESFPLTVTSAQKNPTAFYLCASSIGAGGNNEQFFGPGTRLTVL.

The gene calls are TRBV12-3 or TRBV12-4 and TRBJ1-1; D is unresolved. V lost 3 bases, J lost 4 bases, and 12 bases lay in between. The CDR3 loop spans 14 amino acids. CDR3 amino acids: CASSFSGEGTEAFF. The CDR3 DNA follows: TGTGCCAGCAGTTTCTCTGGGGAAGGCACTGAAGCTTTCTTT.

The V call is TRBV5-4, the J call TRBJ2-2, with D maybe TRBD2 (5 bases). The germline V gene encodes CDR1 SGHNT and CDR2 YYREEE (reference sequence). The V end lost 0 bases, the J end lost 4 bases, and 10 bases lay between the germline ends. The CDR3 is 15 amino acids. Written as DNA, the CDR3 is TGTGCCAGCAGCTTGGACGGGGAGCGCACCGGGGAGCTGTTTTTT. It yields the protein CASSLDGERTGELFF. Supplemented by reference TRBV5-4 and TRBJ2-2, the full variable domain reads ETGVTQSPTHLIKTRGQQVTLRCSSQSGHNTVSWYQQALGQGPQFIFQYYREEENGRGNFPPRFSGLQFPNYSSELNVNALELDDSALYLCASSLDGERTGELFFGEGSRLTVL.

The sample holds many counts of this clonotype. This chain links TRBV2 with TRBJ1-5; 10 nucleotides align to TRBD1. The length of the CDR3 is 15 residues. Germline V gene lookup returns CDR1 SNHLY and CDR2 FYNNEI. V shed 4 bases, J shed 0 bases, and the junction held 0 bases outside the gene matches. The CDR3 loop reads CASSGDRGSNQPQHF. DNA of the CDR3: TGTGCCAGCAGTGGGGACAGGGGTAGCAATCAGCCCCAGCATTTT.

This clonotype has more than one count but fewer than ten. V and J are TRBV27 and TRBJ1-5; no firm D call. The ends were cut back, 2 bases at V and 1 base at J, with 6 bases in the middle. Germline CDR1 reads MNHEY; CDR2 reads SMNVEV (reference sequence). The CDR3 has 14 amino acids. In nucleotides, the CDR3 is TGTGCCAGCAGTTTAGGTTGGAGCAATCAGCCCCAGCATTTT. Its translation: CASSLGWSNQPQHF.

This clonotype appeared a single time. The chain combines TRBV20-1 with TRBJ2-5, with D possibly being TRBD1 or TRBD2 (5 bases each). This CDR3 is built from 12 residues. Trimming left V 7 bases short and J 5 bases short, with 14 bases between. Germline CDR1 reads DFQATT; CDR2 reads SNEGSKA (reference sequence). In nucleotides, the CDR3 is TGCAGTGGACGTACGGGACGGGAGACCCAGTACTTC. Its protein is CSGRTGRETQYF.

This clonotype was observed at least ten times. This chain uses TRBV29-1 with TRBJ2-7; D is possibly TRBD1 or TRBD2 (5 bases each). V shed 6 bases and J shed 6 bases, with 12 bases lying between them. In germline, CDR1 is SQVTM, CDR2 ANQGSEA. The CDR3 loop spans 11 amino acids. As DNA, the CDR3 is TGCAGCGTCGGGACGGGCGGCGAGCAGTACTTC. Protein product: CSVGTGGEQYF.

The sample holds many counts of this clonotype. The rearrangement links TRBV13 to TRBJ2-1; D possibly uses TRBD1 or TRBD2 (5 bases each). Germline CDR1 and CDR2: PRHDT and FYEKMQ (reference sequence). Trimming left V 5 bases short and J 12 bases short, with 11 bases between. The CDR3 covers 11 residues. This CDR3 reads CASSTGTGQFF. CDR3 bases: TGTGCCAGCAGCACCGGGACGGGGCAGTTCTTC.

This clonotype was observed once. This chain uses TRBV5-5 with TRBJ2-7; D gene ambiguous. Germline values: CDR1 SGHKS, CDR2 YYEKEE (reference sequence). With 4 bases removed from V and 5 bases from J, the gap between germline ends came to 16 bases. CDR3 length: 14 amino acids. In DNA form, the CDR3 reads TGTGCCAGCAGCCCGGGCTGGGGTAAGGACGAGCAGTACTTC. As protein: CASSPGWGKDEQYF.

The CDR3 sequence: CASSATTGTGGFGYTF. The CDR3 DNA reads as TGTGCCAGCAGTGCGACCACCGGGACAGGGGGCTTTGGCTACACCTTC. The rearrangement uses TRBV6-1 and TRBJ1-2, with 12 bases that match TRBD1. This CDR3 is 16 amino acids long. Trimming cost V 4 bases and J 7 bases; bases outside gene matches: 10. The germline V gene encodes CDR1 MNHNS and CDR2 SASEGT.

This clonotype appeared a few times. V usage is TRBV24-1 and J usage is TRBJ2-4; no clear D. This CDR3 spans 14 amino acids. V lost 8 bases and J 0 bases, leaving 10 bases between the germline ends. Germline V gene data show CDR1 as KGHDR and CDR2 as SFDVKD. CDR3 bases: TGTGCCACCACGGATAGCCGAGCCAAAAACATTCAGTACTTC. Translated, it gives CATTDSRAKNIQYF.

The chain has TRBV5-4 and TRBJ2-2, with 7 bases matching TRBD1. The length of the CDR3 is 14 residues. The trim removed 0 bases at V and 6 bases at J, leaving 2 bases unmatched. Germline-derived CDR1 and CDR2 are SGHNT and YYREEE (reference sequence). In DNA, the CDR3 is TGTGCCAGCAGCTTGGGACAGGGTGCCGGGGAGCTGTTTTTT. Its translation: CASSLGQGAGELFF. The full variable domain, its missing parts supplied by reference TRBV5-4 and TRBJ2-2, is ETGVTQSPTHLIKTRGQQVTLRCSSQSGHNTVSWYQQALGQGPQFIFQYYREEENGRGNFPPRFSGLQFPNYSSELNVNALELDDSALYLCASSLGQGAGELFFGEGSRLTVL.